This entry lists 5 T cell receptor beta chains sequenced from one sample in a study of vaccination and CD4 T cells after COVID-19. Specified treatment: roughly 10-day PBMC culture with coronavirus spike peptide pools or control peptides (ViraFEST assay). Sequenced with the Oncomine TCR Beta short-read assay was DNA taken from cultured CD4+ T cells. One entry per CDR3 protein results from TCRdb running MiXCR on the PCR reads. The table has over 11,000 distinct CDR3 sequences, around 55% seen once. The antigens of these receptors remain unknown. Sequenced material: CD4+ T cells from blood, cultured in vitro, taken before SARS-CoV-2 vaccination. The receptors originated from a human donor who had recovered from COVID-19.

This clonotype was counted only a few times. The chain is built from TRBV6-1 and TRBJ1-2; TRBD1 aligns across 8 bases. V dropped 3 bases and J dropped 8; count of bases not matched to a gene: 14. The CDR3 runs to 16 residues. In germline, CDR1 is MNHNS, CDR2 SASEGT. The DNA of the CDR3 is TGTGCCAGCAGTGACGGACAGGGTCTACCCTTCGGGGGCTACACCTTC. As protein: CASSDGQGLPFGGYTF.

This chain joins TRBV27 and TRBJ2-5; D not certain. Germline CDR1 and CDR2: MNHEY and SMNVEV (reference sequence). The CDR3 sequence is 12 residues long. Trimming removed 5 bases from V and 2 bases from J, with 6 bases in between. CDR3 in amino acids: CASSPLQETQYF. The CDR3, as DNA: TGTGCCAGCAGTCCTTTACAAGAGACCCAGTACTTC.

The chain has TRBV20-1 and TRBJ2-3, with TRBD2 matching 10 bases. Trimming removed 3 bases from V and 6 bases from J; junction bases left unmatched: 9. Germline lookup yields CDR1 DFQATT and CDR2 SNEGSKA (reference sequence). The CDR3 is 15 amino acids. The CDR3 region is CSARVERGGTDTQYF. As DNA, the CDR3 is TGCAGTGCTAGGGTTGAGCGGGGGGGGACGGATACGCAGTATTTT.

V and J are TRBV24-1 and TRBJ2-1; 9 bases fit TRBD2. There are 14 residues in the CDR3. CDR1 and CDR2 from the germline V gene are KGHDR and SFDVKD. The V gene end was trimmed by 7 bases and the J gene end by 10 bases; junction bases not matched to a gene: 10. The CDR3 DNA sequence: TGTGCCACCAGCGCGGGGGGGGAAGGAGAAGAGCAGTTCTTC. Encoded protein: CATSAGGEGEEQFF.

The rearrangement joins TRBV5-4 to TRBJ2-2, with 13 positions matching TRBD2. Unmatched junction bases numbered 4, after V lost 4 bases and J lost 4 bases. From germline, CDR1 is SGHNT and CDR2 YYREEE (reference sequence). This CDR3 comprises 16 residues. The CDR3 coding sequence is TGTGCCAGCAGCGGGACTAGCGGGATCTCCACCGGGGAGCTGTTTTTT. It is translated as CASSGTSGISTGELFF.